Listed below are T cell receptor beta chains from one sample, sequenced in a study of T cells and Merkel cell carcinoma outcomes. TCRdb's table, derived via immunoSEQ multiplex PCR, lists solely in-frame clones and lacks some. The sample holds some 19,000 clones, about four fifths seen once. The sequenced sample was tumor tissue from Merkel cell carcinoma. The receptors derive from a human donor with Merkel cell carcinoma. Each CDR3 is given with its conserved first and last residue. A D gene is named only where the DNA matches it firmly. Some rows mark clone size as missing; the rest say once, few, many or name a class of expanded clone.

TRBJ1-1,.,.,TRBV18,TGTGCCAGCTCGACCTCGGGAACTGAAGCTTTCTTT,CASSTSGTEAFF
TRBJ2-7,once,TRBD2,TRBV27,TGTGCCAGCAGTTCCCAGCCCCTACTAGCGGGAGTCTTAGGGTACGAGCAGTACTTC,CASSSQPLLAGVLGYEQYF
TRBJ2-5,.,.,TRBV7-9,TGTGCCAGCAGCTTAGCTTCAAATCAAGAGACCCAGTACTTC,CASSLASNQETQYF
TRBJ1-1,.,.,TRBV5-1,TGCGCCAGCAGGTCCAGCGGCGGGAACACTGAAGCTTTCTTT,CASRSSGGNTEAFF
TRBJ1-6,.,.,TRBV7-9,TGTGCCAGCAGCTTAGGTCTCGGGTCCTCGAATTCACCCCTCCACTTT,CASSLGLGSSNSPLHF
TRBJ1-4,.,.,TRBV7-2,TGTGCTAGCAGCTTCCGCGCCAGGGTCGGGCAAAAACTGTTTTTT,CASSFRARVGQKLFF
TRBJ1-2,.,TRBD1,TRBV5-5,TGTGCCAGCAGCGTGACGCCGGGACAGGGGAACTATGGCTACACCTTC,CASSVTPGQGNYGYTF
TRBJ2-7,.,.,TRBV27,TGTGCCAGCAGTTTGAGTCCCCCATCGATTGGGAATGAGGTGTACTTC,CASSLSPPSIGNEVYF
TRBJ1-5,.,.,TRBV5-1,TGCGCCAGCAGCTTCGGGGGGCTGGGAAATCAGCCCCAGCATTTT,CASSFGGLGNQPQHF
TRBJ1-1,.,.,TRBV15,TGTGCCACCAGCAGAGGGGGTTCAAAACGGGGAGCTTTCTTT,CATSRGGSKRGAFF
TRBJ1-6,.,.,TRBV10-2,TGCGCCAGCAGTGTTGGGGGTCGGAATTCACCCCTCCACTTT,CASSVGGRNSPLHF
TRBJ2-7,.,.,TRBV5-5,TGTGCCAGCAGCAGGGAGCACGAGCAGTACTTC,CASSREHEQYF
TRBJ2-1,.,TRBD2,TRBV10-3,TGTGCCACTAGCGGGAGGAGGGATGAGCAGTTCTTC,CATSGRRDEQFF
TRBJ1-1,.,TRBD1,TRBV27,TGTGCCAGCAGTTCCCACAGGGGGCACACTGAAGCTTTCTTT,CASSSHRGHTEAFF
TRBJ2-3,.,.,TRBV2,TGTGCCAGCAGTGTGGCAGATACGCAGTATTTT,CASSVADTQYF
TRBJ1-2,.,.,TRBV10-3,TGTGCCATCAGTGAAAAAGAAGGGACACTTTATGGCTACACCTTC,CAISEKEGTLYGYTF
TRBJ2-3,.,.,TRBV5-1,TGCGCCAGCTCTGATGGGGATACGCAGTATTTT,CASSDGDTQYF
TRBJ2-1,.,.,TRBV27,TGTGCCATAATGGGGAGCGCCAACAATGAGCAGTTCTTC,CAIMGSANNEQFF
TRBJ2-1,.,TRBD2,TRBV6-4,TGTGCCAGCAGTCCGGGAGGAGCGGGAAATGAGCAGTTCTTC,CASSPGGAGNEQFF
TRBJ1-6,.,.,TRBV30,TGTGCCTGGATACCCCGGGCCCGGAGTTCACCCCTCCACTTT,CAWIPRARSSPLHF
TRBJ1-1,.,.,TRBV15,TGTGCCACCAGCAGAGCGGGTCTTCCTGAAGCTTTCTTT,CATSRAGLPEAFF
TRBJ2-5,.,TRBD1,TRBV25-1,TGTGCCAGCAGTGAATTAGGGGGCAGGGAGCAAGAGACCCAGTACTTC,CASSELGGREQETQYF
TRBJ2-5,few,.,TRBV7-9,TGTGCCAGCAGCTCGGAGACCCAGTACTTC,CASSSETQYF
TRBJ2-5,.,.,TRBV23-1,TGCGCCAGCAGTCACTCGGCCCGAGAGACCCAGTACTTC,CASSHSARETQYF
TRBJ2-7,.,.,TRBV7-9,TGTGCCAGCAGCTTAGCGGATTCCGGCAGGAGGACCTACGAGCAGTACTTC,CASSLADSGRRTYEQYF
TRBJ1-2,.,.,TRBV11-2,TGTGCCAGCAGCTTTACCAGGGAGGAAAGATATGGCTACACCTTC,CASSFTREERYGYTF
TRBJ2-7,.,TRBD1,TRBV5-1,TGCGCCAGCAGCGCAGGGGGACCCTACGAGCAGTACTTC,CASSAGGPYEQYF
TRBJ2-5,once,TRBD1,TRBV5-1,TGCGCCAGCAGCATGGGACAGGGAGAAGAGACCCAGTACTTC,CASSMGQGEETQYF
TRBJ1-1,.,.,TRBV11-3,TGTGCCAGCAGCCCAATTAATGTACCAAAAGCTTTCTTT,CASSPINVPKAFF
TRBJ2-2,.,TRBD2,TRBV6-5,TGTGCCAGCAGTTACTTCGGCGGGAGCGATACCGGGGAGCTGTTTTTT,CASSYFGGSDTGELFF
TRBJ2-7,.,.,TRBV28,TGTGCCACCCGAACCTCCTACGAGCAGTACTTC,CATRTSYEQYF